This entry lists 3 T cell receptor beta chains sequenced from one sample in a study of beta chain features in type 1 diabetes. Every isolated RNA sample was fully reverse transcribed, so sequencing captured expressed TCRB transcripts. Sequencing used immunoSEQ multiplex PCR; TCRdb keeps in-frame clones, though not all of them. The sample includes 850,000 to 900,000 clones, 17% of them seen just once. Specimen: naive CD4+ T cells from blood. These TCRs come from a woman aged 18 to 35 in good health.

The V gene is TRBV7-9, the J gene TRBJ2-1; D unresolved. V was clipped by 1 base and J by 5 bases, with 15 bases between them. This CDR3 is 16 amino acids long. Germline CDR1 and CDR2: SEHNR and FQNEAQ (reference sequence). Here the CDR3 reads CASSLVPDARHNEQFF. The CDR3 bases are TGTGCCAGCAGCTTAGTCCCGGACGCCCGCCACAATGAGCAGTTCTTC.

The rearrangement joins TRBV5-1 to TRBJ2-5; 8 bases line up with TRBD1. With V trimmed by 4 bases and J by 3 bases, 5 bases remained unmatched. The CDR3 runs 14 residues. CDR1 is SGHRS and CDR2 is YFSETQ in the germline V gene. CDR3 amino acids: CASSRQGAEETQYF. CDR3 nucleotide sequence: TGCGCCAGCAGCCGGCAGGGGGCCGAAGAGACCCAGTACTTC. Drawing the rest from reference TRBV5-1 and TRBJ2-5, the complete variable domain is KAGVTQTPRYLIKTRGQQVTLSCSPISGHRSVSWYQQTPGQGLQFLFEYFSETQRNKGNFPGRFSGRQFSNSRSEMNVSTLELGDSALYLCASSRQGAEETQYFGPGTRLLVL.

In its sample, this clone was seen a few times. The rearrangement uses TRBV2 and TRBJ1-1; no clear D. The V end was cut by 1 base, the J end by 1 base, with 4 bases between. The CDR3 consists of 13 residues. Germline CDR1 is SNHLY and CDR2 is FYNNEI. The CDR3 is CASSEDQNTEAFF. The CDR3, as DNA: TGTGCCAGCAGTGAAGACCAGAACACTGAAGCTTTCTTT.